This entry describes one TCR beta chain. The target antigen is unknown. A multiplex PCR was run with 60 Vbeta primers and 13 Jbeta primers. The repertoire was sequenced with immunoSEQ multiplex PCR; TCRdb's copy has only in-frame clones and lacks some. The data hold around 170,000 clones, with 71% observed a single time. The CDR3 is 16 amino acids. The V segment lost 4 bases and the J segment 4 bases; nucleotides outside the gene matches: 8. Germline CDR1 SGHRS, CDR2 YFSETQ. This entry comes from a study of cytomegalovirus exposure and HLA in healthy donors. Study information: Genotyping showed about 80% of 398 donors falling in the Caucasian-associated ancestry cluster. General study results and limits: Equally common other TCR beta chains were less clonally expanded than HLA-associated ones, a later analysis found. Some V segments, including TRBV6-2 and TRBV6-3, were excluded as indistinguishable.

This sequence joins TRBV5-1 and TRBJ2-3, with 11 bases aligning to TRBD2. The receptor was derived from a girl between 5 and 17 years old in good health and CMV-seronegative. Sequenced sample: PBMCs. CDR3 DNA: TGCGCCAGCAGCGGGGGGACTAGCGGCATTCCAGATACGCAGTATTTT. Its translation is CASSGGTSGIPDTQYF. The variable domain in full, completed from reference TRBV5-1 and TRBJ2-3, reads KAGVTQTPRYLIKTRGQQVTLSCSPISGHRSVSWYQQTPGQGLQFLFEYFSETQRNKGNFPGRFSGRQFSNSRSEMNVSTLELGDSALYLCASSGGTSGIPDTQYFGPGTRLTVL.